This TCR beta chain was obtained from a study of blood T cells in healthy people across ages. Whole-study findings and limits: Comparison with aged donors showed that long-lived donors had more naive CD4+ cells and higher diversity. Leaving the PBMCs unsorted stopped any conclusive comparison of naive versus antigen-experienced cells. Significant beta diversity loss was already apparent by age approximately 40, declining roughly linearly.

With a J-beta primer mix and a sample-barcoded 5' primer, a second PCR ran 7 to 11 cycles. TCRdb ran MiXCR on the 5' RACE reads and lists one entry per CDR3 protein. Here the sample spans about 1.8 million distinct CDR3 sequences, less than 50% being singletons. Per the germline V gene, CDR1 is SGHDT and CDR2 is YYEEEE. The CDR3 loop spans 15 amino acids. The ends were cut back, 0 bases at V and 6 bases at J, with 15 bases in the middle. As to this clonotype: Its specificity is unknown.

The chain recombines TRBV5-6 with TRBJ2-5; possibly TRBD1 for D (6 bases). The sequenced sample was blood. The clonotype was recovered from a woman aged 40 to 50 in good health. Here the CDR3 reads CASSLVAGAMKTQYF. As DNA, the CDR3 is TGTGCCAGCAGCTTGGTGGCAGGGGCCATGAAGACCCAGTACTTC.